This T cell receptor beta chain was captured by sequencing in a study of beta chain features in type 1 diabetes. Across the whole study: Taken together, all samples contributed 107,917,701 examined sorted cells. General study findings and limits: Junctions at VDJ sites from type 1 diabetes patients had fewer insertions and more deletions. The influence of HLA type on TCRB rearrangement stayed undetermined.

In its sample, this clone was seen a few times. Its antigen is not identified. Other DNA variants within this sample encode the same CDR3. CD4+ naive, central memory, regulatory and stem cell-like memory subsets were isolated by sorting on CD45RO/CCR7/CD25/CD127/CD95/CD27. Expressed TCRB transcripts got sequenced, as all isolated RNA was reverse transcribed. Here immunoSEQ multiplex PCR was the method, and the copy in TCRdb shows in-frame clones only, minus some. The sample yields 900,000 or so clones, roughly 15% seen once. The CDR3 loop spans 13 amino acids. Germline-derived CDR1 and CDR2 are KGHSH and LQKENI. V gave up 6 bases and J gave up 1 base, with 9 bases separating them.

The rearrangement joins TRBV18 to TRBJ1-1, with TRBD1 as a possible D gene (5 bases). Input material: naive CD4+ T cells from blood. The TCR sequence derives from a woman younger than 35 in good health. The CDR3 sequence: CASSLGRNTEAFF. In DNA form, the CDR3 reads TGTGCCAGCTCGCTGGGACGGAACACTGAAGCTTTCTTT.